This T cell receptor (beta chain) was sequenced in a study of Graves' ophthalmopathy and Graves' hyperthyroidism. The CDR3 totals 20 residues. Germline V gene data show CDR1 as SGHVT and CDR2 as SQSDAQ. V gave up 2 bases and J gave up 0 bases; unmatched junction bases: 13. Amplification of TCR beta CDR3 regions used RNA transcripts. HTBI-primed RT-PCR formed the first round, and a multiplex PCR formed the second. TCRdb re-derived calls from the multiplex PCR reads in MiXCR, one entry per CDR3 protein. The data show roughly 350,000 distinct CDR3 sequences, with about a sixth seen just once and roughly 2.4% held by the top ten. A few counts support this clonotype.

Sequences were obtained from peripheral blood. The chain carries TRBV7-4 and TRBJ2-6, with TRBD1 matching 7 bases. This clonotype was sampled from an adult woman with stable Graves' hyperthyroidism. The CDR3 region has the DNA TGTGCCAGCAGCTTACGCCCCGACAGGGTCTTAGGCTCTGGGGCCAACGTCCTGACTTTC. Its protein product is CASSLRPDRVLGSGANVLTF.